The clone carrying this TCR beta chain appeared once. V was trimmed by 7 bases and J by 1 base, leaving 8 bases between them. Germline V gene data show CDR1 as SGHDN and CDR2 as FVKESK. The CDR3 runs 13 residues. This sample is part of a study of T cell clonotyping in hematopoietic cell transplantation. Time point specified: recipient sample about 28 days before transplant, after cytoreduction. Only in-frame clones appear in the TCRdb table, and some are missing; sequencing was by immunoSEQ multiplex PCR. The sample has about 49,000 clones; about nine tenths are singletons. This sequence joins TRBV14 and TRBJ1-5, with D uncertain. The sample consisted of peripheral blood mononuclear cells, taken before stem cell transplant. This receptor was identified in a man aged 55 to 70 with biphenotypic leukemia. Some clones in this sample may be carry-over from other donors' samples. This CDR3 reads CASNSGSNQPQHF. The CDR3 region has the DNA TGTGCCAGCAACTCTGGGAGCAATCAGCCCCAGCATTTT. Based on the CDR3 plus reference TRBV14 and TRBJ1-5, the full variable domain is EAGVTQFPSHSVIEKGQTVTLRCDPISGHDNLYWYRRVMGKEIKFLLHFVKESKQDESGMPNNRFLAERTGGTYSTLKVQPAELEDSGVYFCASNSGSNQPQHFGDGTRLSIL.